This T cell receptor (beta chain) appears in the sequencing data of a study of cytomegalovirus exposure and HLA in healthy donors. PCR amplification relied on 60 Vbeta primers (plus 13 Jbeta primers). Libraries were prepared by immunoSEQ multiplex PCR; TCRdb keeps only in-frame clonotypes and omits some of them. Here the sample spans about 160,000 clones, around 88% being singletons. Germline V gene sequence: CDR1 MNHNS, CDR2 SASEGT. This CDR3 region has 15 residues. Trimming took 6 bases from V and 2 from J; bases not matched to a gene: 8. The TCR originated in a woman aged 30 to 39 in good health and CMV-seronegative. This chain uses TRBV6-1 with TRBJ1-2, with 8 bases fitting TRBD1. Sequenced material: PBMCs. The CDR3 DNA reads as TGTGCCAGCAGCGCCTGGACAGGGACCAACTATGGCTACACCTTC. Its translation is CASSAWTGTNYGYTF.